The T cell receptor beta chain under discussion was sequenced for a study of shared clonotypes between healthy human individuals. Study-level results: Clonotype sharing among donors likely depends on sequencing depth.

In replicate PCRs of sorted subsets, roughly 210 ng DNA, some 28,000 T cell genomes, was used. Original processing notes: Filtering differed, since immunoSEQ gave only junction sequences and no quality scores. The repertoire was sequenced with immunoSEQ multiplex PCR; TCRdb's copy has only in-frame clones and lacks some. V, J and clone size were drawn from that table, and D and trimming were deduced from the DNA. The sample has 2 million to 2.5 million clones, almost 96% seen once. Notes on this clone: The antigen remains unidentified.

Input material: naive CD4+ T cells sorted from blood. As to subset: CD45RA+ positively selected. The receptor was isolated from a man aged 18 to 29 in good health.

The CDR3 here is CASRDSGVYEQYF. CDR3 coding DNA: TGTGCCAGCAGAGATAGCGGTGTCTACGAGCAGTACTTC. This sequence joins TRBV6-5 and TRBJ2-7; D is perhaps TRBD2 (6 bases). Germline CDR1 MNHEY, CDR2 SVGAGI. Trimming removed 6 bases at V and 3 bases at J, with 12 bases between. CDR3 size: 13 residues.